Each of the 29 T cell receptor beta chains below was sequenced from the same sample in a study of regulatory T cells in long-lasting Graves disease. TCR beta libraries were built with iRepertoire HTBI primers and Arm-PCR of CDR3 regions. TCRdb re-called the multiplex PCR reads through MiXCR, storing one row per CDR3 protein. The sample shows about 220,000 distinct CDR3 sequences, around 19% of them seen only once. Noted time point: newly diagnosed GD, antithyroid drugs for less than 3 months. PBMCs provided the RNA from which the TCR library was made. The same data also went into a second study, on T cells in Graves' hyperthyroidism and ophthalmopathy.

The sequenced sample was peripheral blood mononuclear cells (PBMCs), obtained at new diagnosis, from a patient treated with antithyroid drugs. The receptors were sampled from a woman aged 25-40 years with Graves disease.

A word on this clonotype: A read error may explain this, as a much larger clone is one base away. This sequence joins TRBV9 and TRBJ1-1; 10 nucleotides line up with TRBD1. CDR1 is SGDLS, CDR2 YYNGEE, per germline. The CDR3 length is 17 residues. The DNA for the CDR3 is TGTGCCAGCAGCGTGACAGGGGGCGCTTCGTTGAACACTGGAGCTTTCTTT. This encodes CASSVTGGASLNTGAFF.

Many counts were recorded for this clonotype. The chain recombines TRBV3-1 with TRBJ1-2, with 8 nucleotides matching TRBD1. V dropped 1 base and J dropped 8; count of bases not matched to a gene: 6. This CDR3 is built from 14 residues. The germline gives CDR1 LGHDT, CDR2 YNNKEL (reference sequence). CDR3 residues: CASSQVGTGYGYTF. The CDR3, as DNA: TGTGCCAGCAGCCAAGTCGGGACAGGATACGGCTACACCTTC.

The chain has TRBV19 and TRBJ1-3; no reliable D call. CDR1 and CDR2 (germline): LNHDA, SQIVND (reference sequence). The CDR3 is made up of 13 amino acids. V lost 8 bases to trimming and J lost 0 bases, with 8 bases between them. Here the CDR3 reads CASFTSSGNTIYF. The CDR3 region has the DNA TGTGCCAGTTTTACCTCCTCTGGAAACACCATATATTTT.

This clonotype was counted ten times or more. The chain carries TRBV13 and TRBJ1-1, with a tentative D call TRBD1 (6 bases). The germline CDR1 and CDR2 sequences are PRHDT and FYEKMQ (reference sequence). The CDR3 has 14 residues. Trimming stripped 4 bases from V and 2 bases from J, with 11 bases between. The CDR3 nucleotides are TGTGCCAGCAGCTCCAGGGGTACTAACACTGAAGCTTTCTTT. Translating it yields CASSSRGTNTEAFF.

The chain couples TRBV24-1 to TRBJ2-1, with D hard to call. V gave up 4 bases and J gave up 7 bases, with 4 bases separating them. Germline V gene data show CDR1 as KGHDR and CDR2 as SFDVKD. The CDR3 is 11 residues long. The CDR3 nucleotides read TGTGCCACCAGTGACCTGAATGAGCAGTTCTTC. Translating it yields CATSDLNEQFF.

The gene calls are TRBV5-1 and TRBJ1-2; D ambiguous. Germline CDR1 and CDR2: SGHRS and YFSETQ. The CDR3 spans 14 residues. The V gene lost 2 bases and the J gene lost 0 bases, with 8 bases spanning the gap. The CDR3: CASSLDTSNYGYTF. CDR3 nucleotides: TGCGCCAGCAGCTTAGACACCTCTAACTATGGCTACACCTTC.

This clonotype was counted between two and nine times. A far larger clone lies a single base away; this is likely a read error. CDR3 loop: CASSRAGITTDTQYF. The CDR3 coding sequence is TGTGCCAGCAGCAGAGCCGGGATTACCACAGATACGCAGTATTTT. The gene calls are TRBV2 and TRBJ2-3, with D perhaps TRBD2 (5 bases). The V end was cut by 6 bases, the J end by 2 bases, with 15 bases between. In germline, CDR1 is SNHLY, CDR2 FYNNEI. CDR3 length: 15 amino acids.

This clonotype appeared many times. The chain combines TRBV9 with TRBJ2-1; 16 bases are a match to TRBD2. There are 16 residues in the CDR3. From germline, CDR1 is SGDLS and CDR2 YYNGEE. V lost 5 bases and J lost 6; bases outside the gene matches: 5. The CDR3 DNA is TGTGCCAGCAGTCGTGGGACTAGCGGGGGGGGCAATGAGCAGTTCTTC. Translated: CASSRGTSGGGNEQFF.

Ten or more counts support this clonotype. The chain couples TRBV2 to TRBJ2-5; D is uncertain. Trimming stripped 4 bases from V and 4 bases from J, with 10 bases between. Per germline, CDR1 SNHLY and CDR2 FYNNEI. The CDR3 runs 13 residues. CDR3 in DNA: TGTGCCAGCAGTGGCGCCCCAGGAGAGACCCAGTACTTC. This codes for CASSGAPGETQYF. Supplemented by reference TRBV2 and TRBJ2-5, the full variable domain reads EPEVTQTPSHQVTQMGQEVILRCVPISNHLYFYWYRQILGQKVEFLVSFYNNEISEKSEIFDDQFSVERPDGSNFTLKIRSTKLEDSAMYFCASSGAPGETQYFGPGTRLLVL.

This clonotype was observed many times. The chain links TRBV20-1 to TRBJ2-1, with 9 bases aligning to TRBD2. V trimming: 6 bases; J trimming: 5 bases; junction bases outside the gene matches: 8. The CDR3 length is 14 residues. CDR1 and CDR2 (germline): DFQATT, SNEGSKA (reference sequence). The DNA for the CDR3 is TGCAGTGCCCCGCGGGGGGGCCGGAACAATGAGCAGTTCTTC. Its translation: CSAPRGGRNNEQFF.

This clonotype came up many times. The chain links TRBV12-3 or TRBV12-4 to TRBJ1-1, with TRBD1 matching 9 bases. With V trimmed by 5 bases and J by 10 bases, 5 bases remained unmatched. The CDR3 has 12 amino acids. CDR3 loop: CASSPLGQGAFF. The CDR3, as DNA: TGTGCCAGCAGTCCTCTGGGACAGGGAGCTTTCTTT.

There are many counts of this clonotype. The chain combines TRBV30 with TRBJ2-3, with 8 bases that match TRBD2. In germline, CDR1 is GTSNPN, CDR2 SVGIG (reference sequence). The CDR3 is 13 residues long. V dropped 2 bases and J dropped 4; count of bases not matched to a gene: 2. CDR3 in amino acids: CAWSSGSADTQYF. The CDR3 DNA sequence: TGTGCCTGGAGTAGCGGGAGCGCAGATACGCAGTATTTT.

This clonotype was seen a handful of times. The chain carries TRBV27 and TRBJ2-7; D gene uncertain. Trimming stripped 3 bases from V and 6 bases from J, with 12 bases between. Germline CDR1 is MNHEY and CDR2 is SMNVEV (reference sequence). The CDR3 contains 13 residues. DNA of the CDR3: TGTGCCAGCAGTTTTGGCCCCGAAGGCGAGCAGTACTTC. It specifies CASSFGPEGEQYF.

J is TRBJ2-5 and V is TRBV11-2; weak D call: TRBD2 (5 bases). Germline V gene data show CDR1 as SGHAT and CDR2 as FQNNGV. This CDR3 region has 14 residues. V was pared by 5 bases and J by 9 bases, with 19 bases between. The CDR3 is CASSPAGNRTPQYF. In DNA, the CDR3 is TGTGCCAGCAGCCCGGCGGGCAACCGGACCCCCCAGTACTTC.

This clonotype was seen many times. CDR3 DNA: TGTGCCAGCAGTTTGATGGCGGCCGGGGAGCTGTTTTTT. Translating gives CASSLMAAGELFF. J is TRBJ2-2 and V is TRBV28, with D hard to call. The CDR3 spans 13 residues. Germline CDR1 is MDHEN and CDR2 is SYDVKM. V was shortened by 3 bases and J by 6 bases, with 8 bases between the two germline ends.

For this clonotype: This sequence may be a read error, since a much larger clone differs from it by one base. The V gene is TRBV10-2, the J gene TRBJ2-2; D gene ambiguous. Germline-derived CDR1 and CDR2 are WSHSY and SAAADI. CDR3 length: 14 amino acids. Between the trimmed V and J ends, which lost 5 bases and 0 bases, there was a span of 7 bases. The CDR3 DNA reads as TGCGCCAGCAGTAACCGATCGAACACCGGGGAGCTGTTTTTT. Encoded protein: CASSNRSNTGELFF.

This chain links TRBV2 with TRBJ2-1; D is unclear. The J call could be wrong; TRBJ2-3 is a better fit for the DNA end. The CDR3 contains 15 residues. Germline assignment: CDR1 SNHLY and CDR2 FYNNEI. The CDR3 protein is CASSARDPVSDTQYF. CDR3 nucleotides: TGTGCCAGCAGTGCTAGGGATCCAGTTTCAGATACGCAGTATTTT.

In this sample, this clonotype turned up many times. The V call is TRBV9, the J call TRBJ1-2; D may be TRBD1 (5 bases). V lost 6 bases and J 4 bases, leaving 10 bases between the germline ends. CDR3 length: 12 residues. From germline, CDR1 is SGDLS and CDR2 YYNGEE. CDR3 bases: TGTGCCAGCATGGGGGGAATCTATGGCTACACCTTC. This translates into CASMGGIYGYTF.

The V call is TRBV28, the J call TRBJ2-7, with TRBD2 identical over 10 bases. Germline V lookup: CDR1 MDHEN, CDR2 SYDVKM. After removal of 1 base from V and 4 bases from J, the junction contained 13 bases not matched to a gene. CDR3 length: 18 residues. The CDR3 here is CASSLYASGRSVWYEQYF. CDR3 nucleotides: TGTGCCAGCAGTTTATACGCTAGCGGGAGATCTGTGTGGTACGAGCAGTACTTC.

This chain links TRBV6-1 with TRBJ2-3; TRBD2 matches 16 bases. The trim removed 0 bases at V and 2 bases at J, leaving 8 bases unmatched. This CDR3 is 20 amino acids long. Looked up from germline, CDR1 is MNHNS and CDR2 is SASEGT. CDR3 loop: CASSEAPGLAGGRNTDTQYF. The CDR3 DNA follows: TGTGCCAGCAGTGAAGCGCCGGGACTAGCGGGGGGGCGGAACACAGATACGCAGTATTTT.

This clonotype was seen at least ten times. The chain recombines TRBV24-1 with TRBJ2-2; D ambiguous. Germline-derived CDR1 and CDR2 are KGHDR and SFDVKD. Trimming cost V 4 bases and J 3 bases, with 8 bases left between them. The CDR3 length is 14 residues. The CDR3 is CATSESQDTGELFF. In DNA, the CDR3 is TGTGCCACCAGTGAATCCCAGGACACCGGGGAGCTGTTTTTT.

This clonotype was seen a few times. The CDR3 carries no conserved terminal phenylalanine or tryptophan, so it likely arises from a read error. The DNA is omitted, as the CDR3 cannot be located on it reliably, and the CDR3 follows TCRdb's listing. The V call is TRBV12-3 or TRBV12-4, the J call TRBJ1-1; the table calls TRBD1, which could not be checked here. The CDR3 sequence runs 14 residues, both termini included. The CDR3 protein is CASSFTGGSTEGFV.

There are a few counts of this clonotype. V gene TRBV5-1 combines with J gene TRBJ2-7; D perhaps matches TRBD2 (6 bases). Trimming took 2 bases from V and 3 from J, leaving 12 bases between them. Germline V CDR1 and CDR2: SGHRS, YFSETQ. The CDR3 length is 14 residues. This CDR3 is CASSFTAGNYEQYF. The CDR3 region has the DNA TGCGCCAGCAGCTTTACGGCGGGAAACTACGAGCAGTACTTC.

This clonotype occurred once. The rearrangement joins TRBV7-8 to TRBJ2-3; D gene unclear. The CDR3 is 15 amino acids. The germline V and J ends were trimmed by 3 bases and 6 bases, with 16 bases remaining between them. The germline gives CDR1 SGHVS, CDR2 FQNEAQ. The CDR3 nucleotides are TGTGCCAGCAGCTTCTCCCTGGGGTGGTCGGATACGCAGTATTTT. It is translated as CASSFSLGWSDTQYF.

This clonotype was detected ten times or more. The chain combines TRBV7-9 with TRBJ2-7; D call uncertain. Trimming shortened V by 1 base and J by 2 bases, and 9 bases separated the two germline ends. Germline lookup yields CDR1 SEHNR and CDR2 FQNEAQ (reference sequence). This CDR3 has 14 residues. The CDR3 region has the DNA TGTGCCAGCAGCTTAGGCGAAGGTCCCTACGAGCAGTACTTC. It yields the protein CASSLGEGPYEQYF.

In the case of this clonotype: A read error may be the cause here, since a much bigger clone is one base away. The chain joins TRBV5-5 to TRBJ1-4; no clear D gene. Germline V CDR1 and CDR2: SGHKS, YYEKEE (reference sequence). CDR3 length: 14 residues. The CDR3 DNA reads TGTGTCAGCAGCGCACCTCGCGGATTTGAAAAACTGTTTTTT. Amino acids: CVSSAPRGFEKLFF.

This chain links TRBV28 with TRBJ2-5; TRBD1 aligns across 11 bases. The ends lost 6 bases at V and 5 bases at J; junction bases unmatched: 8. This CDR3 contains 15 residues. Germline loops: CDR1 MDHEN, CDR2 SYDVKM. The CDR3 DNA is TGTGCCAGCAGCTCTAGGGACAGGGGGGTCGAGACCCAGTACTTC. This codes for CASSSRDRGVETQYF. The full variable domain, rest sourced from reference TRBV28 and TRBJ2-5, is DVKVTQSSRYLVKRTGEKVFLECVQDMDHENMFWYRQDPGLGLRLIYFSYDVKMKEKGDIPEGYSVSREKKERFSLILESASTNQTSMYLCASSSRDRGVETQYFGPGTRLLVL.

This clonotype was counted ten times or more. A read error is possible here, since a much larger clone lies one base away. The missing conserved phenylalanine or tryptophan at the end of this CDR3 makes a read error likely. The rearrangement links TRBV2 to TRBJ1-2; possibly TRBD1 for D (5 bases). V shed 4 bases and J shed 9 bases, with 18 bases lying between them. In germline, CDR1 is SNHLY, CDR2 FYNNEI. This CDR3 contains 14 residues. In DNA, the CDR3 is TGTGCCAGCAGTGGGGGGTCGGCCGGGGGGAGCTACACCCTC. It specifies CASSGGSAGGSYTL.

This clonotype has a count of ten or more. The chain combines TRBV6-1 with TRBJ1-1; D remains unclear. Trimming took off 1 base at V and 10 bases at J, with 16 bases between the two ends. CDR1 MNHNS and CDR2 SASEGT come from the germline V gene. CDR3 size: 14 residues. CDR3 nucleotide sequence: TGTGCCAGCAGTGAAGACATAGAACCGGTAGGAGCTTTCTTT. It specifies CASSEDIEPVGAFF.